This T cell receptor (beta chain) is drawn from a study of spatial heterogeneity in lung cancer. As for the study in general: Alpha-chain sequences were detected in numbers that were consistently lower than beta-chain sequences. A strong correlation was found between TCR transcript counts in tumor regions and a T cell module score derived from matched bulk RNA-seq.

In its sample, this clonotype was seen many times. Its target is not known. Time point defined: sample taken at primary tumor resection. The donors were 55 to 80 patients with non-small cell lung cancer that was early-stage and untreated. General study results and limits: It was found that expanded intratumoral alpha and beta TCR counts tracked tumor mutation counts.

V lost 6 bases to trimming and J lost 5 bases; unmatched junction nucleotides: 21. The CDR3 totals 19 residues. The germline V gene encodes CDR1 SGHTA and CDR2 FQGTGA. TCRdb reprocessed the 5' RACE reads via MiXCR and lists one record per CDR3 protein. The profile shows approximately 23,000 distinct CDR3 sequences, about 4.4% of them singletons. The clonotype originates from a male donor with early-stage non-small cell lung cancer. The sequencing used lung tumor tissue, collected at surgery. This sequence joins TRBV7-3 and TRBJ2-3, with 9 bases fitting TRBD2. The CDR3 bases are TGTGCCAGCAGTCAAGGGAGTACCGCGATAGCGGGAGCCCGAGATACGCAGTATTTT. It translates to CASSQGSTAIAGARDTQYF.